One sample yielded the 31 T cell receptor beta chains listed below, sequenced in a study of blood T cell repertoires in COVID-19. Profiling relied on immunoSEQ multiplex PCR, and the TCRdb table lists in-frame clones only, not all of them. Of around 450,000 clones in the sample, roughly nine tenths were seen once. The sample comprised PBMCs or T cells enriched from blood (not recorded which). These TCRs come from a woman between 18 and 29 years old who had recovered from COVID-19.

The V call is TRBV9, the J call TRBJ1-2; 12 nucleotides match TRBD1. The CDR3 length is 15 residues. V lost 1 base to trimming and J lost 8 bases; unmatched junction nucleotides: 6. Germline-derived CDR1 and CDR2 are SGDLS and YYNGEE. CDR3 DNA sequence: TGTGCCAGCAGCGTAAAGGGGACAGGGGGCGAAGGCTACACCTTC. The encoded protein is CASSVKGTGGEGYTF.

As for this clone: A read error may account for a junction end that differs from germline. The J gene is TRBJ1-2, the V gene TRBV2; TRBD1 aligns across 11 bases. Germline V gene sequence: CDR1 SNHLY, CDR2 FYNNEI. The CDR3 loop spans 15 amino acids. CDR3 protein: CASSEGTGGIRGYTF. In DNA, the CDR3 is TGTGCCAGCAGCGAAGGGACAGGGGGGATTCGTGGCTACACCTTC.

There are a few counts of this clone. J is TRBJ1-3 and V is TRBV6-5; no clear D gene. The germline CDR1 and CDR2 sequences are MNHEY and SVGAGI. The V end was cut by 8 bases, the J end by 4 bases, with 18 bases between. The CDR3 extends over 15 amino acids. CDR3 in DNA: TGTGCCAGCGGTCGCGGAGCTAATAACGGAAACACCATATATTTT. Its protein is CASGRGANNGNTIYF.

V usage is TRBV6-1 and J usage is TRBJ2-1; 9 bases fit TRBD1. CDR1 and CDR2 from the germline V gene are MNHNS and SASEGT. The CDR3 extends over 18 amino acids. The junction had 10 bases not matched to a gene; V was cut back by 0 bases and J by 4 bases. The CDR3 sequence: CASSEALRGTGLYNEQFF. The CDR3 nucleotides read TGTGCCAGCAGTGAAGCGCTTCGGGGGACAGGGTTATACAATGAGCAGTTCTTC.

The rearrangement uses TRBV6-1 and TRBJ2-3; 10 bases line up with TRBD1. The CDR3 length is 16 residues. Germline V gene lookup returns CDR1 MNHNS and CDR2 SASEGT. The ends lost 4 bases at V and 5 bases at J; junction bases unmatched: 9. The CDR3 DNA reads TGTGCCAGCAGTGGGTTCCCGGGACAGGGGAAAGATACGCAGTATTTT. This sequence encodes CASSGFPGQGKDTQYF.

The chain couples TRBV12-5 to TRBJ2-2; a weak D match, TRBD1 (6 bases). The CDR3 extends over 17 amino acids. V was trimmed by 6 bases and J by 0 bases, leaving 17 bases between them. CDR1 and CDR2 (germline): LGHNT, FRNRAP. The CDR3 DNA follows: TGTGCTAGTGGACAAAATCGACAGGTAGCGAACACCGGGGAGCTGTTTTTT. Translating it yields CASGQNRQVANTGELFF.

This clone was observed a single time. This sequence joins TRBV19 and TRBJ2-3, with 13 nucleotides matching TRBD2. This CDR3 is 18 amino acids long. Trimming removed 2 bases from V and 3 bases from J; junction bases left unmatched: 8. CDR1 and CDR2 (germline): LNHDA, SQIVND (reference sequence). Written as DNA, the CDR3 is TGTGCCAGTAGTATAAAAACTAGCGGGGGGGCCGAGACAGATACGCAGTATTTT. Its translation: CASSIKTSGGAETDTQYF.

V usage is TRBV9 and J usage is TRBJ2-3; D is ambiguous. Trimming stripped 6 bases from V and 6 bases from J, with 5 bases between. Germline assignment: CDR1 SGDLS and CDR2 YYNGEE. There are 10 residues in the CDR3. The DNA of the CDR3 is TGTGCCAGCAACTCGGATACGCAGTATTTT. Encoded protein: CASNSDTQYF.

The V gene is TRBV28, the J gene TRBJ2-2; maybe TRBD1 (6 bases). Trimming stripped 4 bases from V and 0 bases from J, with 15 bases between. Germline lookup yields CDR1 MDHEN and CDR2 SYDVKM. The CDR3 contains 17 residues. CDR3 DNA: TGTGCCAGCAGTTCGACAGGTGACCCGACGAACACCGGGGAGCTGTTTTTT. It specifies CASSSTGDPTNTGELFF.

The chain combines TRBV28 with TRBJ2-2; possible D gene TRBD2, 7 bases. V dropped 6 bases and J dropped 5 bases, with 16 bases sitting between them. The germline V gene has CDR1 MDHEN and CDR2 SYDVKM. The CDR3 sequence is 15 residues long. The CDR3 here is CASRGWGGGTGELFF. The CDR3 DNA reads as TGTGCCAGCAGGGGCTGGGGAGGGGGGACCGGGGAGCTGTTTTTT.

This sequence joins TRBV3-1 (or the pseudogene TRBV3-2) and TRBJ2-7; 10 bases agree with TRBD2. The length of the CDR3 is 15 residues. Losses at the gene ends were 4 bases for V and 3 bases for J; bases not matched to a gene: 6. CDR1 LGHDT and CDR2 YNNKEL come from the germline V gene (reference sequence). The CDR3 DNA follows: TGTGCCAGCAGCCTTCTAGCGGGGGATAACTACGAGCAGTACTTC. It translates to CASSLLAGDNYEQYF.

The chain combines TRBV7-2 with TRBJ1-3; 7 nucleotides match TRBD1. The CDR3 is 16 residues long. Germline V gene data show CDR1 as SGHTA and CDR2 as FQGNSA. With 4 bases clipped from V and 2 bases from J, the junction kept 8 bases outside the gene matches. The CDR3 DNA sequence: TGTGCCAGCAGCTCCGGGACAGCTCGACCTGGAAACACCATATATTTT. Amino acid sequence: CASSSGTARPGNTIYF.

This clone was picked up one time. V and J are TRBV2 and TRBJ2-7, with a possible D match to TRBD2 (7 bases). V lost 4 bases and J 2 bases, leaving 15 bases between the germline ends. Germline assignment: CDR1 SNHLY and CDR2 FYNNEI. CDR3 size: 15 residues. CDR3 coding DNA: TGTGCCAGCAGTGTGGGAGGGGGAGGGGCCTACGAGCAGTACTTC. This codes for CASSVGGGGAYEQYF. Using reference TRBV2 and TRBJ2-7 for the parts outside the CDR3, the full variable domain is EPEVTQTPSHQVTQMGQEVILRCVPISNHLYFYWYRQILGQKVEFLVSFYNNEISEKSEIFDDQFSVERPDGSNFTLKIRSTKLEDSAMYFCASSVGGGGAYEQYFGPGTRLTVT.

This sequence joins TRBV27 and TRBJ1-1; the D gene is possibly TRBD1 (5 bases). V was clipped by 7 bases and J by 0 bases, with 12 bases between them. Germline V lookup: CDR1 MNHEY, CDR2 SMNVEV (reference sequence). CDR3 size: 14 residues. CDR3 bases: TGTGCCAGCAAGCTAAGGGGCATGAACACTGAAGCTTTCTTT. This encodes CASKLRGMNTEAFF.

V and J are TRBV5-1 and TRBJ2-1; D is perhaps TRBD2 (5 bases). The CDR3 loop spans 12 amino acids. Deletions cut 2 bases from V and 6 bases from J, with 6 bases between. Germline CDR1 and CDR2: SGHRS and YFSETQ. The CDR3 nucleotides read TGCGCCAGCAGCTTCGGAGGCAATGAGCAGTTCTTC. This sequence encodes CASSFGGNEQFF.

This clone occurred once. The J gene is TRBJ2-7, the V gene TRBV2, with 9 nucleotides matching TRBD1. From germline, CDR1 is SNHLY and CDR2 FYNNEI. This CDR3 has 13 residues. J lost 6 bases, V lost 5 bases, and 5 bases had no gene match. The CDR3 spells CASSPGQGSEQYF. DNA of the CDR3: TGTGCCAGCAGTCCGGGACAGGGTAGCGAGCAGTACTTC.

A remark on this clone: Other nucleotide sequences in the sample specify the same CDR3. The genes are TRBV9 and TRBJ2-3; the D gene is possibly TRBD2 (7 bases). The CDR3 has 15 amino acids. Germline V gene data show CDR1 as SGDLS and CDR2 as YYNGEE. V was clipped by 0 bases and J by 2 bases, with 10 bases between them. The CDR3 is CASSVGGGPTDTQYF. CDR3 in DNA: TGTGCCAGCAGCGTAGGGGGGGGCCCCACAGATACGCAGTATTTT.

The genes are TRBV6-5 and TRBJ1-1; the match to TRBD1 covers 9 bases. Germline CDR1 reads MNHEY; CDR2 reads SVGAGI. CDR3 length: 13 amino acids. V dropped 6 bases and J dropped 5; count of bases not matched to a gene: 4. CDR3 nucleotides: TGTGCCAGCAGCCTAGACAGGGGGACTGAAGCTTTCTTT. Translation gives CASSLDRGTEAFF.

The chain carries TRBV29-1 and TRBJ1-2; maybe TRBD1 (5 bases). The germline gives CDR1 SQVTM, CDR2 ANQGSEA. Trimming took 6 bases from V and 1 from J, leaving 9 bases between them. The CDR3 runs 12 residues. The CDR3 spells CSVMGGNYGYTF. The DNA of the CDR3 is TGCAGCGTAATGGGGGGTAACTATGGCTACACCTTC.

The CDR3 sequence: CASTRDHNEQFF. Here the CDR3 DNA reads TGTGCCAGCACCCGGGATCACAATGAGCAGTTCTTC. The rearrangement uses TRBV2 and TRBJ2-1; tentative D call: TRBD2 (5 bases). CDR3 length equals 12 residues. V lost 7 bases and J 5 bases, leaving 9 bases between the germline ends. Germline V gives CDR1 SNHLY, CDR2 FYNNEI.

The V and J genes are TRBV5-6 and TRBJ2-1; 11 bases are shared with TRBD2. The CDR3 is 18 amino acids. From germline, CDR1 is SGHDT and CDR2 YYEEEE. V lost 1 base, J lost 0 bases, and 6 bases stayed unmatched. The CDR3 DNA is TGTGCCAGCAGCTTGAATCTAGCGGGGGGCATCTCCTACAATGAGCAGTTCTTC. It codes for CASSLNLAGGISYNEQFF.

J is TRBJ2-7 and V is TRBV7-9, with a possible D match to TRBD2 (6 bases). The CDR3 spans 14 residues. V lost 5 bases, J lost 5 bases, and 16 bases lay in between. Germline CDR1 is SEHNR and CDR2 is FQNEAQ (reference sequence). The CDR3 spells CASSPGGGADEQYF. The CDR3 region has the DNA TGTGCCAGCAGCCCTGGTGGAGGGGCAGACGAGCAGTACTTC. Drawing the rest from reference TRBV7-9 and TRBJ2-7, the complete variable domain is DTGVSQNPRHKITKRGQNVTFRCDPISEHNRLYWYRQTLGQGPEFLTYFQNEAQLEKSRLLSDRFSAERPKGSFSTLEIQRTEQGDSAMYLCASSPGGGADEQYFGPGTRLTVT.

The J gene is TRBJ2-3, the V gene TRBV14; 8 nucleotides line up with TRBD2. The CDR3 has 16 residues. The ends lost 3 bases at V and 4 bases at J; junction bases unmatched: 9. Looked up from germline, CDR1 is SGHDN and CDR2 is FVKESK. The CDR3 spells CASSHNRGGRADTQYF. CDR3 nucleotide sequence: TGTGCCAGCAGCCATAACCGGGGGGGCCGGGCAGATACGCAGTATTTT.

This clone was seen a single time. The CDR3 DNA reads TGTGCCAGCAGCTTGGGTACAGGGGATCAAGAGACCCAGTACTTC. The encoded protein is CASSLGTGDQETQYF. The gene calls are TRBV5-8 and TRBJ2-5; TRBD1 matches at 7 bases. This CDR3 region has 15 residues. Trimming at V came to 0 bases and at J to 2 bases, leaving 4 bases not matched to a gene. Germline CDR1 is SGHTS and CDR2 is YDEGEE.

The chain carries TRBV12-3 or TRBV12-4 and TRBJ2-1; D is perhaps TRBD2 (5 bases). Trimming took 1 base from V and 10 from J, leaving 11 bases between them. The CDR3 is 13 amino acids. CDR3 in DNA: TGTGCCAGCAGTTTAGTCCGGACTCCGGAGCAGTTCTTC. The encoded protein is CASSLVRTPEQFF.

The chain links TRBV30 to TRBJ1-6; TRBD1 matches at 7 bases. With 4 bases clipped from V and 6 bases from J, the junction kept 6 bases outside the gene matches. CDR1 is GTSNPN, CDR2 SVGIG, per germline (reference sequence). This CDR3 has 14 amino acids. CDR3 DNA sequence: TGTGCCTGGATCAGACAGGGAGGTAATTCACCCCTCCACTTT. Translation gives CAWIRQGGNSPLHF.

This sequence joins TRBV19 and TRBJ1-6; D remains ambiguous. CDR1 and CDR2 from the germline V gene are LNHDA and SQIVND (reference sequence). Trimming removed 8 bases at V and 9 bases at J, with 14 bases between. CDR3 length equals 13 residues. The CDR3 protein is CASSAGLGSPLHF. In nucleotides, the CDR3 is TGTGCCAGTTCGGCAGGATTGGGTTCACCCCTCCACTTT. Full variable domain (rest looked up from reference TRBV19 and TRBJ1-6): DGGITQSPKYLFRKEGQNVTLSCEQNLNHDAMYWYRQDPGQGLRLIYYSQIVNDFQKGDIAEGYSVSREKKESFPLTVTSAQKNPTAFYLCASSAGLGSPLHFGNGTRLTVT.

The chain joins TRBV4-2 to TRBJ1-4; D perhaps matches TRBD1 (5 bases). This CDR3 contains 14 residues. V lost 4 bases and J 4 bases, leaving 10 bases between the germline ends. Looked up from germline, CDR1 is LGHNA and CDR2 is YNFKEQ. The CDR3 is CASSPMDINEKLFF. The CDR3 DNA is TGTGCCAGCAGCCCCATGGACATTAATGAAAAACTGTTTTTT.

This clone was seen more than once but under ten times. This rearrangement joins TRBV2 to TRBJ2-7; no reliable D call. Deletions cut 3 bases from V and 3 bases from J, with 3 bases between. The CDR3 is 11 amino acids. Germline CDR1 SNHLY, CDR2 FYNNEI. Here the CDR3 DNA reads TGTGCCAGCAGTGACTACTACGAGCAGTACTTC. This encodes CASSDYYEQYF. The variable domain in full, with the rest retrieved from reference TRBV2 and TRBJ2-7, is EPEVTQTPSHQVTQMGQEVILRCVPISNHLYFYWYRQILGQKVEFLVSFYNNEISEKSEIFDDQFSVERPDGSNFTLKIRSTKLEDSAMYFCASSDYYEQYFGPGTRLTVT.

The V and J genes are TRBV29-1 and TRBJ1-3; maybe TRBD1 (6 bases). CDR1 is SQVTM and CDR2 is ANQGSEA in the germline V gene. V lost 4 bases, J lost 4 bases, and 14 bases lay in between. The CDR3 is made up of 14 amino acids. The CDR3 sequence: CSVALRTGGNTIYF. Here the CDR3 DNA reads TGCAGCGTTGCACTACGAACAGGGGGAAACACCATATATTTT.

This chain links TRBV5-1 with TRBJ1-6, with D possibly being TRBD1 (5 bases). Per germline, CDR1 SGHRS and CDR2 YFSETQ. The V end was cut by 0 bases, the J end by 6 bases, with 10 bases between. This CDR3 has 15 residues. CDR3 nucleotide sequence: TGCGCCAGCAGCTTGGTGGGGGGGAGTAATTCACCCCTCCACTTT. It yields the protein CASSLVGGSNSPLHF.